This T cell receptor (beta chain) is drawn from a study of cytomegalovirus exposure and HLA in healthy donors. The overall study: Researchers previously reported finding some 110 million unique TCR beta sequences from 170 million or so T cells. Whole-study findings and limits: Fewer N-insertions than the approximately 700-donor mean were reportedly shown by an Asian-associated ancestry cluster in a later analysis. Later analysis associated a missense DCLRE1C variant with TCR beta V- and J-gene trimming. Roughly uniform depth of sequencing across donors was assumed in presence/absence analyses.

Worth noting for this clone: Antigen: not known.

V gave up 5 bases and J gave up 9 bases, with 10 bases separating them. The germline V gene has CDR1 MNHEY and CDR2 SVGAGI. The CDR3 totals 11 residues. PCR used 60 Vbeta primers and 13 Jbeta primers. Using immunoSEQ multiplex PCR, the repertoire was profiled, and TCRdb retains in-frame clones only, with some absent. The table has about 140,000 clones, 82% seen once. The receptor was isolated from a woman aged 50 to 60 in good health and CMV-seropositive. Input material: PBMCs. V usage is TRBV6-5 and J usage is TRBJ1-1; D possibly corresponds to TRBD1 (6 bases). In nucleotides, the CDR3 is TGTGCCAGCAGTGTCGGGACAAAAGCTTTCTTT. The encoded protein is CASSVGTKAFF.